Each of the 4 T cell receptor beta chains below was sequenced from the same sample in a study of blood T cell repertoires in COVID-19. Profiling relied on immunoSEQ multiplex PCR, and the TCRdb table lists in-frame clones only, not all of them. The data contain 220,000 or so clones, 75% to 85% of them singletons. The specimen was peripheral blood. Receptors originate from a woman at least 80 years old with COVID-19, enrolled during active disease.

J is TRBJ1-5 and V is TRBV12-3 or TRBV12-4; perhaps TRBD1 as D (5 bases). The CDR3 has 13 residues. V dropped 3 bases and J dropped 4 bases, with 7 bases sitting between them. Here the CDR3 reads CASSFTGNQPQHF. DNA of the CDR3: TGTGCCAGCAGTTTTACAGGAAATCAGCCCCAGCATTTT.

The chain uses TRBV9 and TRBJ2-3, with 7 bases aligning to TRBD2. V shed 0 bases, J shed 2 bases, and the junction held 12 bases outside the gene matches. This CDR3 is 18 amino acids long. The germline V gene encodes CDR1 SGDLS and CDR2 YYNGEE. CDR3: CASSVGVGVGGTTDTQYF. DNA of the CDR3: TGTGCCAGCAGCGTAGGAGTCGGTGTGGGGGGGACCACAGATACGCAGTATTTT.

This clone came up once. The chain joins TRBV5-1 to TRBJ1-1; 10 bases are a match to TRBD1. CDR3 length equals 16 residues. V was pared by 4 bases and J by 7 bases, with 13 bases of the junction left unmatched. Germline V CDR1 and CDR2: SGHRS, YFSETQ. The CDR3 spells CASSLGQGRVWGEAFF. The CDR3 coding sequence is TGCGCCAGCAGCCTGGGACAGGGGAGGGTATGGGGTGAAGCTTTCTTT. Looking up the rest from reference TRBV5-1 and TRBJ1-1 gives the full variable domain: KAGVTQTPRYLIKTRGQQVTLSCSPISGHRSVSWYQQTPGQGLQFLFEYFSETQRNKGNFPGRFSGRQFSNSRSEMNVSTLELGDSALYLCASSLGQGRVWGEAFFGQGTRLTVV.

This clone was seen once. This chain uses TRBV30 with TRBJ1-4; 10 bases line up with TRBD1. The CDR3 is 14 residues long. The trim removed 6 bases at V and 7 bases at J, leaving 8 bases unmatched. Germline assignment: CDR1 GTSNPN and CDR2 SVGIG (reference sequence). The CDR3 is CACTDRGRSEKLFF. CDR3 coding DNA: TGTGCCTGCACTGACAGGGGGCGAAGTGAAAAACTGTTTTTT.